Included here is one TCR beta chain sequence, with context. Its antigen is not yet known. The sample holds no much larger clone one base away, and base qualities are not on file. This sample was taken from a study of blood T cell repertoires in COVID-19 (dated by TCRdb to the early 2020s). Context from the whole study: Samples covering the acute and convalescent phases of COVID-19 were provided by collaborators in the United States, Italy and Spain. The prospective study material was composed of cDNA or gDNA derived from T cells, B-cell-depleted T cells, or PBMCs. Deeply sampled blood TCRbeta repertoires from subjects exposed to, actively infected with, or recovered from COVID-19 were included in the dataset. The repertoires were made available in a free public database intended to serve as a resource for research on the immune response to SARS-CoV-2. The samples were drawn from two sources: the first 160 participants of the ongoing ImmuneRACE study, and 950 to 1,500 subjects contributed by 6 global collaborators. Sample metadata almost always included a de-identified subject ID, COVID-19 status, age in years and sex. Where available, HLA class I and class II types were obtained from metadata supplied by the sample provider rather than from assay-based typing. Paper-wide results and their limitations: How much clinical and demographic metadata was included differed by source and by participant, and the metadata was provided uncurated.

Taken from cysteine to phenylalanine, the CDR3 has 16 residues. CDR3 DNA only is kept here, 48 bases in frame from base 1. The junction carries 12 bases between V and J, which are trimmed by 6 bases and 0 bases respectively. CDR1 and CDR2 were assigned from the germline V gene (reference sequence) as LNHDA and SQIVND. Whole blood was collected in K2EDTA tubes by collaborating institutions according to the institutions' own protocols. Collaborator samples were shipped for TCRbeta analysis as frozen whole blood, isolated PBMCs, or DNA extracted from either sample type. TCRbeta CDR3 regions were amplified from genomic DNA by means of the immunoSEQ Assay, a bias-controlled multiplex PCR. Concerning the study's data processing: The number of nucleated cells in each sample was estimated by amplification of reference gene primers within the assay. To quantify the absolute abundance of each unique TCRbeta CDR3 rearrangement, sequence reads were collapsed and filtered. For each sample, productive Simpson clonality was calculated by taking the square root of Simpson's diversity index across productive rearrangements. In its TCRdb copy, this immuneACCESS table keeps in-frame sequences only and misses some clones. Where compared with another copy, unresolved V genes explain less than half of these, and the others have no known cause. Clone size and the V and J calls come from that table; the DNA yielded D and trimming. For this sample the table gives about 180,000 clones, of which approximately 85% were detected only once. The ten most abundant clones make up 7.5% to 10% of the sample.

Rearrangement joined TRBV19 to TRBJ1-6, and perhaps TRBD1 as D gene, on 6 matching bases. The source material was peripheral blood. The sequence derives from an elderly woman with acute or convalescent COVID-19. The CDR3 reads as follows: CASREQGSSYNSPLHF. Read as DNA, the sequence is TGTGCCAGTAGGGAACAGGGTAGCTCCTATAATTCACCCCTCCACTTT.